This T cell receptor beta chain was recorded in a study of cytotoxic CD8 clonotypes in ibrutinib-treated CLL (dated by TCRdb to 2020 to 2022). Regarding the complete study: The cohort had about a dozen relapsed/refractory and about 15 treatment-naive patients; roughly 17 were IGHV unmutated. Responses were partial in some 24 patients and complete in 2; after median around 65 months follow-up, 14 stayed in remission and about twelve progressed. The response samples were drawn at a median of approximately 12 months into treatment, with a range of roughly 6 to 36 months. On average, each sample had 255,043 productive templates and approximately 85,000 productive rearrangements. Longitudinal samples were available for about 30% of the roughly 86 trial participants. Cryopreserved peripheral blood mononuclear cells were obtained before treatment, at response, and at either sustained remission or disease progression. Every sample from remission and from progressive disease was obtained while the patients were still on ibrutinib.

On a MiSeq, deep resolution sequencing aimed for a depth between 1 in 1 million and 1 in 200,000 T cells, with each clonotype covered approximately 9.8x on average. TCR beta libraries were generated with the immunoSEQ hsTCRB Kit. Concerning the study's data processing: Data were analyzed with ImmunoSEQ Data Assistant and ImmunoSEQ Analyzer, with V, D and J genes assigned per IMGT definitions. Clonality was computed as one minus normalized Shannon entropy of productive rearrangement frequencies, ranging from 0 to 1. Only overrepresented clonotypes making up at least 0.05% of the repertoire of each patient were included in the public clonotype analysis. Fewer than 15 age-matched healthy donor repertoires from immuneACCESS served as clonality controls. Not all clones reach the TCRdb copy of this immuneACCESS table, which keeps in-frame sequences only. Checked studies attribute under half of the gap to unresolved V genes and leave the rest unexplained. D and trimming come from the DNA, and the V and J calls and clone size come from that table. For this sample there are 200,000 or so clones; 75% to 80% appear just once. The top ten constitute 11% of the sample.

In regard to this clone: No cognate antigen has been identified for it. Qualities for individual bases were not recorded, and no much larger clone is one base off.

The germline V gene sets CDR1 to MDHEN and CDR2 to SYDVKM. Relative to germline, V is 7 bases shorter and J is 8 bases shorter, with 9 bases between their ends. Including cysteine and phenylalanine, the CDR3 has 11 amino acids. The entry retains the CDR3 DNA only, 33 bases that are in frame from base 1. The time point label of this sample denotes: about a year on ibrutinib. For TCR beta library preparation, around 2.1 micrograms of genomic DNA were extracted from the cryopreserved PBMCs. High-throughput TCR beta sequencing was performed on longitudinal blood samples from CLL patients receiving ibrutinib monotherapy. The patients took part in an open-label, single-center phase 2 trial of ibrutinib monotherapy. The research as a whole found: Public clonotypes were found to be uncommon and were observed to contract or remain stable during treatment; the increase in clonality was shown to reflect expansion of private clonotypes at ibrutinib response. Clonality rose at ibrutinib response, remained stable during sustained remission, and dropped back toward baseline at progression. Baseline clonality exceeded that of age-matched healthy donors and correlated strongly with circulating CD8+ T-cell counts. Lymph node repertoires were not examined, and the timing of sampling was not matched between patients in sustained remission and those whose disease progressed.

This sample comprised PBMCs, obtained after 12 months of ibrutinib treatment. This TCR derives from a human donor with chronic lymphocytic leukemia. The V and J genes are TRBV28 and TRBJ2-1; no D gene can be assigned with confidence. This receptor carries the CDR3 CASKKYDEQFF. The bases read TGTGCCAGCAAAAAGTACGATGAGCAGTTCTTC.